A single sample is the source of the 23 T cell receptor beta chains below, sequenced in a study of blood T cell repertoires in COVID-19. Sequencing used immunoSEQ multiplex PCR; TCRdb keeps in-frame clones, though not all of them. The table lists 300,000 to 400,000 clones, around 90% of them singletons. The material sequenced was peripheral blood. The receptors stem from a man aged 25 to 40 with COVID-19, enrolled during active disease.

V and J are TRBV18 and TRBJ2-5, with D unresolved. Germline values: CDR1 KGHSH, CDR2 LQKENI. V gave up 3 bases and J gave up 5 bases, with 13 bases separating them. This CDR3 has 14 amino acids. CDR3 amino acids: CASSPLRSGETQYF. The CDR3 region has the DNA TGTGCCAGCTCACCCCTGAGGAGTGGGGAGACCCAGTACTTC.

The chain couples TRBV11-2 to TRBJ2-5; a possible D gene is TRBD2 (5 bases). The CDR3 length is 14 residues. Germline values: CDR1 SGHAT, CDR2 FQNNGV. Trimming pared 4 bases from V and 5 bases from J, leaving 14 bases between. In DNA, the CDR3 is TGTGCCAGCAGCTCGACCCTAAGGAGGGAGACCCAGTACTTC. Its protein is CASSSTLRRETQYF.

V is TRBV29-1 and J is TRBJ2-1, with D perhaps matching TRBD1 (5 bases). The length of the CDR3 is 13 residues. The germline V gene has CDR1 SQVTM and CDR2 ANQGSEA. V was shortened by 1 base and J by 7 bases, with 11 bases between the two germline ends. Here the CDR3 DNA reads TGCAGCGTTGAAGGACAGAAAGGTAATGAGCAGTTCTTC. Protein sequence: CSVEGQKGNEQFF.

This clone was detected only once. V and J are TRBV21-1 and TRBJ1-3; TRBD1 is the table's D call, not checked against the DNA. TRBV21-1 is described as a pseudogene. The CDR3 spans 18 residues. CDR3 residues: CASSKDRQVIPPGNTIYF. For the CDR3, the DNA is TGTGCCAGCAGCAAAGATCGGCAGGTTATTCCCCCGGGAAACACCATATATTTT.

In DNA, the CDR3 is TGTGCCAGCAGCAAATGGTCCAGGGTCAAAGGCTACGAGCAGTACTTC. Protein product: CASSKWSRVKGYEQYF. This chain joins TRBV21-1 and TRBJ2-7; the table's D call TRBD1 went unverified against the DNA. TRBV21-1 is a pseudogene segment. The CDR3 contains 16 residues.

The chain joins TRBV9 to TRBJ2-5, with a weak D call TRBD1 (7 bases). Trimming took 0 bases from V and 4 from J, leaving 13 bases between them. From germline, CDR1 is SGDLS and CDR2 YYNGEE. The CDR3 spans 15 residues. The CDR3 region has the DNA TGTGCCAGCAGCGTAGGGGCAGGGGGGATAGAGACCCAGTACTTC. Protein sequence: CASSVGAGGIETQYF.

The rearrangement links TRBV30 to TRBJ1-2; TRBD1 is a possible D gene (6 bases). CDR3 length: 14 amino acids. The germline gives CDR1 GTSNPN, CDR2 SVGIG (reference sequence). V was pared by 5 bases and J by 5 bases, with 18 bases between. The CDR3 DNA sequence: TGTGCCTGGGGAAAACGGACAGACAGATATGGCTACACCTTC. Protein product: CAWGKRTDRYGYTF.

The chain combines TRBV18 with TRBJ2-1; 8 bases map to TRBD2. This CDR3 is built from 16 residues. Trimming at V came to 1 base and at J to 9 bases, leaving 11 bases not matched to a gene. From germline, CDR1 is KGHSH and CDR2 LQKENI. The CDR3 DNA reads TGTGCCAGCTCACCACGAGTACGGGGGGGCGAGGGTGAGCAGTTCTTC. Translation: CASSPRVRGGEGEQFF.

The V call is TRBV6-1, the J call TRBJ2-1, with 10 bases that match TRBD2. The CDR3 has 19 amino acids. Germline values: CDR1 MNHNS, CDR2 SASEGT. Trimming removed 2 bases from V and 0 bases from J; junction bases left unmatched: 10. CDR3 protein: CASSERLAGAVSSYNEQFF. The CDR3 bases are TGTGCCAGCAGTGAACGGCTAGCGGGAGCCGTTTCCTCCTACAATGAGCAGTTCTTC.

This sequence joins TRBV4-3 and TRBJ1-1; TRBD1 might be the D (5 bases). Germline CDR1 and CDR2: LGHNA and YSLEER. This CDR3 is 14 amino acids long. The germline V and J ends were trimmed by 0 bases and 1 base, with 6 bases remaining between them. As DNA, the CDR3 is TGCGCCAGCAGCCAAGAGGACACGAACACTGAAGCTTTCTTT. This translates into CASSQEDTNTEAFF.

Of note for this clone: Within the sample, other DNA sequences also encode this same CDR3. The rearrangement uses TRBV7-9 and TRBJ2-7; perhaps TRBD2 as D (5 bases). This CDR3 comprises 14 residues. Germline V gene sequence: CDR1 SEHNR, CDR2 FQNEAQ (reference sequence). Between the trimmed V and J ends, which lost 3 bases and 1 base, there was a span of 10 bases. CDR3 amino acids: CASSLSGQSYEQYF. The CDR3 DNA reads as TGTGCCAGCAGCTTGAGCGGTCAATCCTACGAGCAGTACTTC.

The chain has TRBV3-1 (or the pseudogene TRBV3-2) and TRBJ2-7; 7 nucleotides match TRBD1. Germline V gives CDR1 LGHDT, CDR2 YNNKEL (reference sequence). J lost 3 bases, V lost 3 bases, and 14 bases had no gene match. The CDR3 is 17 residues long. The CDR3 region has the DNA TGTGCCAGCAGCCACGCACCCGGGACAGTGTCAGACTACGAGCAGTACTTC. It yields the protein CASSHAPGTVSDYEQYF.

This clone came up once. The V gene is TRBV9, the J gene TRBJ2-1, with 13 bases matching TRBD2. Looked up from germline, CDR1 is SGDLS and CDR2 is YYNGEE. With V trimmed by 0 bases and J by 1 base, 7 bases remained unmatched. This CDR3 contains 19 residues. The chain's CDR3 is CASSVATGTSGASYNEQFF. The CDR3 bases are TGTGCCAGCAGCGTAGCTACGGGGACTAGCGGGGCTTCCTACAATGAGCAGTTCTTC.

V gene TRBV15 combines with J gene TRBJ2-2; D possibly corresponds to TRBD1 (5 bases). The CDR3 is 15 amino acids. The V end lost 1 base, the J end lost 5 bases, and 11 bases lay between the germline ends. From germline, CDR1 is LNHNV and CDR2 YYDKDF (reference sequence). The CDR3 is CATSRGQGVTGELFF. The CDR3 nucleotides are TGTGCCACCAGCAGAGGCCAAGGGGTTACCGGGGAGCTGTTTTTT.

This chain connects TRBV7-2 to TRBJ2-2, with TRBD1 matching 8 bases. V lost 0 bases, J lost 3 bases, and 0 bases stayed unmatched. Germline CDR1 SGHTA, CDR2 FQGNSA. This CDR3 region has 15 residues. DNA of the CDR3: TGTGCCAGCAGCTTAGCACAGGGGGACACCGGGGAGCTGTTTTTT. Amino acid sequence: CASSLAQGDTGELFF. Full variable domain (missing parts from reference TRBV7-2 and TRBJ2-2): GAGVSQSPSNKVTEKGKDVELRCDPISGHTALYWYRQSLGQGLEFLIYFQGNSAPDKSGLPSDRFSAERTGGSVSTLTIQRTQQEDSAVYLCASSLAQGDTGELFFGEGSRLTVL.

The chain uses TRBV19 and TRBJ1-6; 7 nucleotides agree with TRBD1. V gave up 5 bases and J gave up 9 bases; unmatched junction bases: 7. This CDR3 comprises 14 residues. Germline CDR1 reads LNHDA; CDR2 reads SQIVND (reference sequence). The DNA of the CDR3 is TGTGCCAGTAGTGGCGGGACAGAGAGTTCACCCCTCCACTTT. Translating gives CASSGGTESSPLHF.

The chain combines TRBV7-3 with TRBJ2-1; no reliable D call. CDR1 and CDR2 from the germline V gene are SGHTA and FQGTGA. This CDR3 contains 14 residues. V was trimmed by 5 bases and J by 5 bases, leaving 13 bases between them. CDR3: CASSLLVGNNEQFF. The CDR3 nucleotides read TGTGCCAGCAGCCTCCTAGTCGGCAACAATGAGCAGTTCTTC. Together with reference TRBV7-3 and TRBJ2-1, the CDR3 gives the full variable domain: GAGVSQTPSNKVTEKGKYVELRCDPISGHTALYWYRQSLGQGPEFLIYFQGTGAADDSGLPNDRFFAVRPEGSVSTLKIQRTERGDSAVYLCASSLLVGNNEQFFGPGTRLTVL.

Here the CDR3 reads CASSQVRGQSQETQYF. The CDR3 DNA is TGCGCCAGCAGCCAGGTTAGGGGACAGAGCCAAGAGACCCAGTACTTC. The V and J genes are TRBV4-1 and TRBJ2-5; 7 bases align to TRBD1. The CDR3 is 16 amino acids. The V gene end was trimmed by 3 bases and the J gene end by 1 base; junction bases not matched to a gene: 8. The germline CDR1 and CDR2 sequences are MGHRA and YSYEKL.

The V gene is TRBV10-3, the J gene TRBJ1-2, with D perhaps matching TRBD1 (5 bases). The ends were cut back, 3 bases at V and 2 bases at J, with 19 bases in the middle. The germline V gene encodes CDR1 ENHRY and CDR2 SYGVKD. The CDR3 spans 17 residues. As DNA, the CDR3 is TGTGCCATCAGTGACCGTGAATTGACAGTGGAGAACTATGGCTACACCTTC. Residues: CAISDRELTVENYGYTF.

This clone was recorded only once. V is TRBV11-1 and J is TRBJ2-7, with TRBD1 identical over 9 bases. With 3 bases clipped from V and 3 bases from J, the junction kept 6 bases outside the gene matches. Germline CDR1 and CDR2: SGHAT and FQDESV (reference sequence). The CDR3 is 15 amino acids. CDR3 sequence: CASSLTGGSFYEQYF. The DNA for the CDR3 is TGTGCCAGCAGCTTGACAGGGGGAAGCTTCTACGAGCAGTACTTC.

The chain recombines TRBV5-1 with TRBJ2-1; D might be TRBD1 (6 bases). Trimming took 3 bases from V and 0 from J, leaving 13 bases between them. This CDR3 comprises 16 residues. CDR1 is SGHRS, CDR2 YFSETQ, per germline. The CDR3 region is CASSSSTGSSYNEQFF. CDR3 in DNA: TGCGCCAGCAGCTCGTCTACAGGGAGCTCCTACAATGAGCAGTTCTTC.

The chain carries TRBV11-2 and TRBJ1-5; no reliable D call. V lost 3 bases and J 0 bases, leaving 6 bases between the germline ends. CDR3 size: 14 residues. Germline values: CDR1 SGHAT, CDR2 FQNNGV. The CDR3 DNA is TGTGCCAGCAGCTTGAGTAGTAGCAATCAGCCCCAGCATTTT. Its translation is CASSLSSSNQPQHF. Combining the CDR3 with reference TRBV11-2 and TRBJ1-5 gives the whole variable domain EAGVAQSPRYKIIEKRQSVAFWCNPISGHATLYWYQQILGQGPKLLIQFQNNGVVDDSQLPKDRFSAERLKGVDSTLKIQPAKLEDSAVYLCASSLSSSNQPQHFGDGTRLSIL.

A remark on this clone: Within the sample, other DNA sequences also encode this same CDR3. The rearrangement uses TRBV29-1 and TRBJ1-2; TRBD1 matches at 9 bases. CDR3 size: 12 residues. V was clipped by 6 bases and J by 4 bases; unmatched bases: 3. The germline CDR1 and CDR2 sequences are SQVTM and ANQGSEA. DNA of the CDR3: TGCAGCGTCGCGGGACAGGGCTATGGCTACACCTTC. Protein product: CSVAGQGYGYTF.